This TCR beta chain was sequenced during a study of blood T cell repertoires in COVID-19. Here immunoSEQ multiplex PCR was the method, and the copy in TCRdb shows in-frame clones only, minus some. The data hold 200,000 or so clones, with 84% observed a single time. CDR3 size: 16 residues. V usage is TRBV21-1 and J usage is TRBJ2-2; the table assigns TRBD2, which was not confirmed against the DNA. TRBV21-1 constitutes a pseudogene. Sequenced sample: peripheral blood. This sequence was found in a woman younger than 45 who had recovered from COVID-19. DNA for the CDR3: TGTGCCAGCCGGACTAGCCCGTCCGAACACACCGGGGAGCTGTTTTTT. This encodes CASRTSPSEHTGELFF.